This T cell receptor beta chain appears in the sequencing data of a study of control samples from healthy donors and cancer patients (TCRdb year 2020). This clone was seen a few times. Its antigen specificity is not known. Within one base of it there is no much larger clone, and no base qualities were kept. The CDR3 goes from the cysteine to the phenylalanine over 13 residues. The kept DNA is CDR3 alone, 39 bases in frame from the first base. V trim: 8 bases; J trim: 9 bases; unmatched bases: 10. The germline V gene supplies CDR1 SGHTA and CDR2 FQGNSA. The library was generated by the immunoSEQ multiplex PCR assay. Drawn from immuneACCESS, this table holds only the in-frame rearrangements with V and J called that TCRdb kept. Clones are partly lost; checked studies trace under half to an unresolved V gene and leave the rest unexplained. Within this sample are about 55,000 clones, with around 90% of them counted one time only. The top ten clones comprise more than 3.5% of the sample.

This chain is built from TRBV7-2 and TRBJ2-4; 7 bases in between match TRBD2. This receptor was obtained from a man between 45 and 60 years old in good health. The source material was blood. The nucleotide sequence reads as follows: TGTGCCAGCGGCGGGTGGGGAGGGATCATTCAGTACTTC. It is translated as CASGGWGGIIQYF.